Listed below are T cell receptor beta chains from one sample, sequenced in a study of Ad26.COV2.S vaccination and SARS-CoV-2 variants. Some clones are missing from TCRdb's copy, which holds only in-frame ones; the method was immunoSEQ multiplex PCR. This sample has about 140,000 clones, with 70% to 90% found just once. Sequenced here: peripheral blood, sampled after recovery from COVID-19. All receptors come from a human donor who had recovered from COVID-19. CDR3s include the opening cysteine and the closing phenylalanine or tryptophan. The D gene is left open where the match is weak. Some rows mark clone size as missing; the rest say once, few, many or name a class of expanded clone.

J: TRBJ1-2
D: TRBD1
V: TRBV9
size: NA
DNA: TGTGCCAGCAGCGCAGAACAGGGGGCGCCTCATGGCTACACCTTC
CDR3: CASSAEQGAPHGYTF

J: TRBJ1-2
D: NA
V: TRBV5-4
size: NA
DNA: TGTGCCAGCAGCCCCACCGTTTCCTATGGCTACACCTTC
CDR3: CASSPTVSYGYTF

J: TRBJ2-3
D: TRBD1
V: TRBV18
size: NA
DNA: TGTGCCAGCTCACCCGCGACAGGGGGGGCCACAGATACGCAGTATTTT
CDR3: CASSPATGGATDTQYF

J: TRBJ1-4
D: TRBD1
V: TRBV9
size: NA
DNA: TGTGCCAGCAGCCTTGGGACAGGGGCTTATGAAAAACTGTTTTTT
CDR3: CASSLGTGAYEKLFF

J: TRBJ2-2
D: NA
V: TRBV4-1
size: NA
DNA: TGCGCCAGCAGCCAAGAGCCGGGAATAAGCACCGGGGAGCTGTTTTTT
CDR3: CASSQEPGISTGELFF

J: TRBJ1-4
D: NA
V: TRBV4-3
size: NA
DNA: TGCGCCAGCAGCCAAACCAGGGGTCGCAATGAAAAACTGTTTTTT
CDR3: CASSQTRGRNEKLFF

J: TRBJ1-1
D: NA
V: TRBV18
size: NA
DNA: TGTGCCAGCTCACCATCTTCTGGCACTGAAGCTTTCTTT
CDR3: CASSPSSGTEAFF

J: TRBJ1-5
D: TRBD1
V: TRBV6-5
size: few
DNA: TGTGCCAGCAGTTCGACAGGGAGAGGAAGCAATCAGCCCCAGCATTTT
CDR3: CASSSTGRGSNQPQHF

J: TRBJ2-2
D: NA
V: TRBV9
size: NA
DNA: TGTGCCAGCAGCCCGCGGGACCAACCCACCGGGGAGCTGTTTTTT
CDR3: CASSPRDQPTGELFF

J: TRBJ2-5
D: NA
V: TRBV2
size: NA
DNA: TGTGCCAGCAGTGAAGTTAGGAAAGAGACCCAGTACTTC
CDR3: CASSEVRKETQYF

J: TRBJ1-2
D: TRBD1
V: TRBV28
size: NA
DNA: TGTGCCAGCAGAGCCTCCGGGACAGAGATCTATGGCTACACCTTC
CDR3: CASRASGTEIYGYTF

J: TRBJ2-3
D: NA
V: TRBV10-1
size: NA
DNA: TGCGCCAGCAGTGAGTCCCGGTTCGTAGGCACAGATACGCAGTATTTT
CDR3: CASSESRFVGTDTQYF

J: TRBJ2-2
D: NA
V: TRBV10-2
size: NA
DNA: TGCGCCAGCAGTGTTGGGTGGGGTCCGAACACCGGGGAGCTGTTTTTT
CDR3: CASSVGWGPNTGELFF

J: TRBJ1-1
D: TRBD1
V: TRBV28
size: NA
DNA: TGTGCCAGCAGTCCCCCACAGGGGATGGTGACTGAAGCTTTCTTT
CDR3: CASSPPQGMVTEAFF

J: TRBJ1-2
D: NA
V: TRBV6-5
size: once
DNA: TGTGCCAGCAGTTACTTCAGGGGATCTAACTATGGCTACACCTTC
CDR3: CASSYFRGSNYGYTF

J: TRBJ2-2
D: NA
V: TRBV28
size: NA
DNA: TGTGCAACGCGCACCACTTCCCCGCGGGAGCTGTTTTTT
CDR3: CATRTTSPRELFF

J: TRBJ2-3
D: TRBD1
V: TRBV24-1
size: once
DNA: TGTGCCACCAGTGACCCACGACAGGGAGCTGGAGATACGCAGTATTTT
CDR3: CATSDPRQGAGDTQYF

J: TRBJ1-2
D: NA
V: TRBV3-1/TRBV3-2
size: NA
DNA: TGTGCCAGCAGCCAAGTCGAGACATGGGAGGGCTACACCTTC
CDR3: CASSQVETWEGYTF

J: TRBJ1-5
D: NA
V: TRBV6-5
size: NA
DNA: TGTGCCAGCTCCGGGACACTTGTCCATTTT
CDR3: CASSGTLVHF

J: TRBJ2-7
D: NA
V: TRBV5-1
size: NA
DNA: TGCGCCAGCAGCCCCGGGAGGGGGCGCTACGAGCAGTACTTC
CDR3: CASSPGRGRYEQYF

J: TRBJ2-5
D: NA
V: TRBV5-4
size: NA
DNA: TGTGCCAGCAGCTTTACAGGTTTGGGGTTGTACCAAGAGACCCAGTACTTC
CDR3: CASSFTGLGLYQETQYF

J: TRBJ1-5
D: NA
V: TRBV4-1
size: NA
DNA: TGCGCCAGCAGCCAAAACCAAGACGGTAGCAATCAGCCCCAGCATTTT
CDR3: CASSQNQDGSNQPQHF

J: TRBJ1-3
D: NA
V: TRBV30
size: few
DNA: TGTGCCTGGAGTGTACGGAAGGACCTCCCCATCTCTGGAAACACCATATATTTT
CDR3: CAWSVRKDLPISGNTIYF

J: TRBJ1-5
D: NA
V: TRBV18
size: few
DNA: TGTGCCAGCTCACCGTCCGTACAGGATCGAGGCAATCAGCCCCAGCATTTT
CDR3: CASSPSVQDRGNQPQHF

J: TRBJ1-1
D: NA
V: TRBV4-3
size: NA
DNA: TGCGCCAGCAGCCAGTACAGGGCCGCTGAAGCTTTCTTT
CDR3: CASSQYRAAEAFF

J: TRBJ1-6
D: NA
V: TRBV6-2/TRBV6-3
size: NA
DNA: TGTGCCAGCAGTTCGCCCCTTTATTCACCCCTCCACTTT
CDR3: CASSSPLYSPLHF

J: TRBJ1-1
D: NA
V: TRBV5-4
size: few
DNA: TGTGCCAGCAGCTTGTTAGCGAGGGGGACTGAAGCTTTCTTT
CDR3: CASSLLARGTEAFF

J: TRBJ1-1
D: NA
V: TRBV28
size: NA
DNA: TGTGCCAGCAGTTTAGGACCCAGGACGAACACTGAAGCTTTCTTT
CDR3: CASSLGPRTNTEAFF

J: TRBJ2-7
D: NA
V: TRBV19
size: NA
DNA: TGTGCCAGTAGTATATCTCCGGACAGATTTTTCTACGAGCAGTACTTC
CDR3: CASSISPDRFFYEQYF

J: TRBJ2-7
D: TRBD1
V: TRBV19
size: NA
DNA: TGTGCCAGTAGTATGAGGGGGCGAAACGAGCAGTACTTC
CDR3: CASSMRGRNEQYF

J: TRBJ2-7
D: TRBD1
V: TRBV6-5
size: NA
DNA: TGTGCCAGCAGCCTAGCCGTACAGGGGATCTACGAGCAGTACTTC
CDR3: CASSLAVQGIYEQYF

J: TRBJ2-3
D: NA
V: TRBV3-1/TRBV3-2
size: NA
DNA: TGTGCCAGCAGCCCTGGGGCCGGGCCAGATACGCAGTATTTT
CDR3: CASSPGAGPDTQYF

J: TRBJ2-7
D: TRBD1
V: TRBV28
size: NA
DNA: TGTGCCAGCATAGGGACAGGGACGTACGAGCAGTACTTC
CDR3: CASIGTGTYEQYF

J: TRBJ2-2
D: NA
V: TRBV24-1
size: NA
DNA: TGTGCCACCAGTGAGTCCGGGACAACGAACACCGGGGAGCTGTTTTTT
CDR3: CATSESGTTNTGELFF

J: TRBJ1-1
D: NA
V: TRBV4-1
size: NA
DNA: TGCGCCAGCAGCCAGCCCCAAACCACTGAAGCTTTCTTT
CDR3: CASSQPQTTEAFF

J: TRBJ2-5
D: NA
V: TRBV11-2
size: NA
DNA: TGTGCCAGCAGCTTAGTAGGGTTCCAAGAGACCCAGTACTTC
CDR3: CASSLVGFQETQYF

J: TRBJ1-1
D: NA
V: TRBV15
size: NA
DNA: TGTGCCACCAGCAGACACAGGAGTCTGAACACTGAAGCTTTCTTT
CDR3: CATSRHRSLNTEAFF

J: TRBJ2-5
D: NA
V: TRBV11-2
size: NA
DNA: TGTGCCAGCAGCCCAACGGGGGAGACCCAGTACTTC
CDR3: CASSPTGETQYF

J: TRBJ1-6
D: NA
V: TRBV6-5
size: NA
DNA: TGTGCCAGCAGTCGGGCCCCGAAAGGACCCCTCCACTTT
CDR3: CASSRAPKGPLHF

J: TRBJ2-5
D: TRBD1
V: TRBV11-2
size: NA
DNA: TGTGCCAGCAGCCCCCGGGACAGGGATAAGGAGACCCAGTACTTC
CDR3: CASSPRDRDKETQYF

J: TRBJ1-5
D: TRBD1
V: TRBV6-4
size: NA
DNA: TGTGCCAACAAAGTAGGCGACAGGGTCCCCTCCGGAGGTAGCAATCAGCCCCAGCATTTT
CDR3: CANKVGDRVPSGGSNQPQHF